These 16 T cell receptor beta chains were sequenced from one sample in a study of cytomegalovirus exposure and HLA in healthy donors. Sequencing used immunoSEQ multiplex PCR; TCRdb keeps in-frame clones, though not all of them. Here the sample spans about 140,000 clones, approximately 85% being singletons. The sequencing sample was made of PBMCs. Receptor source: a woman in her twenties or thirties in good health and CMV-seronegative.

This clone was counted between two and nine times. V is TRBV5-5 and J is TRBJ1-5; D unresolved. Trimming removed 3 bases at V and 0 bases at J, with 10 bases between. Germline values: CDR1 SGHKS, CDR2 YYEKEE (reference sequence). The CDR3 has 15 amino acids. The CDR3 sequence is CASSSDKTSNQPQHF. CDR3 nucleotides: TGTGCCAGCAGCTCAGACAAGACTAGCAATCAGCCCCAGCATTTT.

This chain joins TRBV5-1 and TRBJ2-1; 9 nucleotides line up with TRBD1. Germline V gene data show CDR1 as SGHRS and CDR2 as YFSETQ. V was pared by 3 bases and J by 10 bases, with 8 bases of the junction left unmatched. The CDR3 runs 14 residues. Written as DNA, the CDR3 is TGCGCCAGCAGCTCTCTACAGGGGGCGGCGGAGCAGTTCTTC. Translation: CASSSLQGAAEQFF.

This chain uses TRBV7-8 with TRBJ1-5; 7 positions agree with TRBD1. J gave up 4 bases and V 1 base, and 1 base lay outside the gene matches. The CDR3 contains 14 residues. Per germline, CDR1 SGHVS and CDR2 FQNEAQ. This CDR3 is CASSLETGNQPQHF. The CDR3 DNA is TGTGCCAGCAGCTTAGAGACAGGGAATCAGCCCCAGCATTTT.

CDR3 DNA sequence: TGTGCCAGCAGTCGAAGGACAGGGGGCGCTGGCGAGACCCAGTACTTC. This codes for CASSRRTGGAGETQYF. This chain joins TRBV7-2 and TRBJ2-5; 11 bases are shared with TRBD1. Germline V gene sequence: CDR1 SGHTA, CDR2 FQGNSA. This CDR3 has 16 amino acids. With 6 bases clipped from V and 5 bases from J, the junction kept 11 bases outside the gene matches.

Only a few counts were recorded for this clone. This sequence joins TRBV7-9 and TRBJ1-6; the match to TRBD1 covers 7 bases. The germline V gene has CDR1 SEHNR and CDR2 FQNEAQ (reference sequence). The trim removed 5 bases at V and 5 bases at J, leaving 6 bases unmatched. The CDR3 is 15 residues long. In DNA, the CDR3 is TGTGCCAGCAGCGAGTGGGACAGAGATAATTCACCCCTCCACTTT. This sequence encodes CASSEWDRDNSPLHF. Full variable domain (rest looked up from reference TRBV7-9 and TRBJ1-6): DTGVSQNPRHKITKRGQNVTFRCDPISEHNRLYWYRQTLGQGPEFLTYFQNEAQLEKSRLLSDRFSAERPKGSFSTLEIQRTEQGDSAMYLCASSEWDRDNSPLHFGNGTRLTVT.

CDR3 DNA sequence: TGTGCCAGCAGCTTCCAAACCAACCGGGACAGGAACTCCTACGAGCAGTACTTC. Translation: CASSFQTNRDRNSYEQYF. The V call is TRBV13, the J call TRBJ2-7; TRBD1 aligns across 8 bases. Per the germline V gene, CDR1 is PRHDT and CDR2 is FYEKMQ (reference sequence). This CDR3 has 18 amino acids. The junction had 13 bases not matched to a gene; V was cut back by 3 bases and J by 0 bases. The whole variable domain, filled in from reference TRBV13 and TRBJ2-7, reads AAGVIQSPRHLIKEKRETATLKCYPIPRHDTVYWYQQGPGQDPQFLISFYEKMQSDKGSIPDRFSAQQFSDYHSELNMSSLELGDSALYFCASSFQTNRDRNSYEQYFGPGTRLTVT.

This rearrangement joins TRBV28 to TRBJ1-2; the D gene is possibly TRBD1 (5 bases). In germline, CDR1 is MDHEN, CDR2 SYDVKM. Deletions cut 4 bases from V and 13 bases from J, with 16 bases between. The CDR3 sequence is 12 residues long. The CDR3 DNA reads TGTGCCAGCAGTTCCGAGAAGAATAGGGGCACCTTC. Translation: CASSSEKNRGTF.

The chain combines TRBV5-1 with TRBJ2-5; 12 nucleotides line up with TRBD2. Germline CDR1 reads SGHRS; CDR2 reads YFSETQ. The CDR3 extends over 17 amino acids. The V gene end was trimmed by 2 bases and the J gene end by 5 bases; junction bases not matched to a gene: 10. CDR3 residues: CASSFGTSGLRRETQYF. The CDR3 bases are TGCGCCAGCAGCTTCGGGACTAGCGGGCTCCGCAGGGAGACCCAGTACTTC.

The V gene is TRBV5-4, the J gene TRBJ1-2; 7 bases are a match to TRBD1. This CDR3 spans 15 amino acids. CDR1 and CDR2 from the germline V gene are SGHNT and YYREEE (reference sequence). V lost 4 bases and J lost 0; bases outside the gene matches: 6. CDR3 amino acids: CASSGRDSSNYGYTF. DNA for the CDR3: TGTGCCAGCAGCGGCCGGGACAGCTCTAACTATGGCTACACCTTC.

A remark on this clone: The same CDR3 arises from other DNA sequences in this sample as well. This chain links TRBV6-5 with TRBJ1-2; possibly TRBD1 for D (6 bases). Germline V CDR1 and CDR2: MNHEY, SVGAGI. V was pared by 6 bases and J by 8 bases, with 10 bases between. The CDR3 spans 11 residues. CDR3 amino acids: CASSRGSGYTF. The CDR3 nucleotides read TGTGCCAGCAGCAGGGGATCCGGCTACACCTTC.

This clone appeared many times. The chain employs TRBV5-4 and TRBJ2-7; TRBD2 might be the D (7 bases). V lost 2 bases and J lost 0, with 15 bases in between. CDR3 length: 16 residues. Germline V CDR1 and CDR2: SGHNT, YYREEE (reference sequence). DNA for the CDR3: TGTGCCAGCAGCTTATCGGGGGGCGGACGCTCCTACGAGCAGTACTTC. Translating gives CASSLSGGGRSYEQYF.

The genes are TRBV19 and TRBJ2-5, with 8 bases matching TRBD2. Germline CDR1 is LNHDA and CDR2 is SQIVND (reference sequence). The CDR3 extends over 16 amino acids. The J segment lost 1 base and the V segment lost 3 bases, leaving 7 bases of the junction unmatched. The CDR3 region is CASSMEAGAFQETQYF. CDR3 coding DNA: TGTGCCAGTAGTATGGAAGCGGGGGCGTTCCAAGAGACCCAGTACTTC.

The rearrangement joins TRBV2 to TRBJ1-5, with 8 bases lining up with TRBD1. CDR1 SNHLY and CDR2 FYNNEI come from the germline V gene. This CDR3 spans 16 amino acids. Unmatched junction bases numbered 5, after V lost 2 bases and J lost 2 bases. The CDR3 reads CASSEQGAGGNQPQHF. CDR3 coding DNA: TGTGCCAGCAGTGAACAGGGGGCAGGGGGCAATCAGCCCCAGCATTTT.

V is TRBV9 and J is TRBJ2-1; 9 bases are a match to TRBD1. Losses at the gene ends were 3 bases for V and 10 bases for J; bases not matched to a gene: 8. CDR3 size: 14 residues. From germline, CDR1 is SGDLS and CDR2 YYNGEE. The CDR3 bases are TGTGCCAGCAGCGCTTTAGACAGGGGGGGCGAGCAGTTCTTC. Protein sequence: CASSALDRGGEQFF.

This chain connects TRBV4-3 to TRBJ2-7, with TRBD1 identical over 7 bases. The V segment lost 4 bases and the J segment 2 bases; nucleotides outside the gene matches: 8. CDR1 and CDR2 from the germline V gene are LGHNA and YSLEER. This CDR3 comprises 15 residues. This chain's CDR3 is CASSRRQGDPYEQYF. In DNA, the CDR3 is TGCGCCAGCAGCCGTAGACAGGGCGATCCCTACGAGCAGTACTTC.

The chain links TRBV19 to TRBJ1-2; tentative D call: TRBD1 (5 bases). The CDR3 extends over 11 amino acids. The V end lost 7 bases, the J end lost 5 bases, and 8 bases lay between the germline ends. Germline values: CDR1 LNHDA, CDR2 SQIVND (reference sequence). In DNA form, the CDR3 reads TGTGCCAGTACTGACAGTTATGGCTACACCTTC. This translates into CASTDSYGYTF.